This T cell receptor (beta chain) appears in the sequencing data of a study of blood T cell repertoires in COVID-19. Overall study context: T cells, B-cell-depleted T cells, or PBMCs provided the cDNA or gDNA that served as material.

The V segment lost 5 bases and the J segment 3 bases; nucleotides outside the gene matches: 7. The CDR3 runs to 16 residues. CDR1 SGHTA and CDR2 FQGNSA come from the germline V gene. Some clones are missing from TCRdb's copy, which holds only in-frame ones; the method was immunoSEQ multiplex PCR. The table shows 25,000 to 35,000 clones, with about 82% occurring only once. This TCR derives from a man older than 75 with active COVID-19. V usage is TRBV7-2 and J usage is TRBJ2-4, with 10 bases fitting TRBD2. Sequenced material: peripheral blood. CDR3 in DNA: TGTGCCAGCAGCATGAGCGGGGGGGCTTTCAAAAACATTCAGTACTTC. This translates into CASSMSGGAFKNIQYF.